This entry lists 6 T cell receptor beta chains sequenced from one sample in a study of Ad26.COV2.S vaccination and SARS-CoV-2 variants. Data came from immunoSEQ multiplex PCR; TCRdb stores just in-frame clones and leaves some out. Altogether roughly 510,000 clones are present, roughly 87% being singletons, with the ten largest covering more than 10%. Treatment reported: some 20 received Ad26.COV2.S at low or high dose, single or two shots; about 5 received placebo; per-sample allocation not given. It was on day 63 after the first vaccine or placebo injection that samples were taken. This material consisted of peripheral blood, taken in a trial of Ad26.COV2.S vaccine versus placebo. The receptors derive from a person aged 18-65 years who received the Ad26.COV2.S COVID-19 vaccine or a placebo.

This chain connects TRBV28 to TRBJ1-1; maybe TRBD1 (5 bases). The CDR3 runs to 13 residues. The ends were cut back, 3 bases at V and 4 bases at J, with 9 bases in the middle. Germline V gene sequence: CDR1 MDHEN, CDR2 SYDVKM. Here the CDR3 reads CASSLGVPTEAFF. CDR3 DNA sequence: TGTGCCAGCAGTTTGGGGGTTCCCACTGAAGCTTTCTTT.

This clone has at least ten counts. This chain joins TRBV10-3 and TRBJ2-2; 9 nucleotides line up with TRBD2. With 0 bases clipped from V and 4 bases from J, the junction kept 3 bases outside the gene matches. CDR1 is ENHRY, CDR2 SYGVKD, per germline. The CDR3 sequence is 16 residues long. The CDR3 DNA reads TGTGCCATCAGTGAGTCTCTTAGCGGGGGCACCGGGGAGCTGTTTTTT. As protein: CAISESLSGGTGELFF.

This clone was seen once. The rearrangement links TRBV7-2 to TRBJ2-1; 9 bases align to TRBD2. This CDR3 contains 15 residues. Germline V gene data show CDR1 as SGHTA and CDR2 as FQGNSA. Trimming removed 10 bases from V and 12 bases from J; junction bases left unmatched: 19. The CDR3 reads CATATGREGLLRQFF. DNA for the CDR3: TGTGCCACCGCAACGGGGCGGGAGGGCCTATTACGGCAGTTCTTC.

The chain uses TRBV2 and TRBJ2-5; 8 positions match TRBD2. CDR1 SNHLY and CDR2 FYNNEI come from the germline V gene. V shed 6 bases and J 1 base; nucleotides not matched to a gene: 10. CDR3 length: 16 amino acids. The CDR3 region is CASSAGLAVGQETQYF. CDR3 DNA: TGTGCCAGCAGCGCAGGACTAGCCGTGGGCCAAGAGACCCAGTACTTC. Together with reference TRBV2 and TRBJ2-5, the CDR3 gives the full variable domain: EPEVTQTPSHQVTQMGQEVILRCVPISNHLYFYWYRQILGQKVEFLVSFYNNEISEKSEIFDDQFSVERPDGSNFTLKIRSTKLEDSAMYFCASSAGLAVGQETQYFGPGTRLLVL.

The rearrangement joins TRBV7-6 to TRBJ2-5; TRBD2 agrees at 14 bases. CDR1 and CDR2 from the germline V gene are SGHVS and FNYEAQ. The CDR3 consists of 17 residues. Germline trimming cut 4 bases from V and 5 bases from J; bases unmatched to any gene: 9. The CDR3 region is CASSSSTSGRAGETQYF. The DNA of the CDR3 is TGTGCCAGCAGCTCCTCGACTAGCGGGAGGGCGGGGGAGACCCAGTACTTC.

The chain uses TRBV28 and TRBJ1-4; TRBD1 matches 8 bases. This CDR3 has 16 residues. The germline CDR1 and CDR2 sequences are MDHEN and SYDVKM. Trimming at V came to 5 bases and at J to 6 bases, leaving 11 bases not matched to a gene. DNA for the CDR3: TGTGCCAGCAGTCTCCACCAACAGGGGGGTGATGAAAAACTGTTTTTT. Translation gives CASSLHQQGGDEKLFF.